Listed here are 13 T cell receptor beta chains from one sample, sequenced in a study of blood T cell repertoires in COVID-19 (dated by TCRdb to about 2020). To prepare the library, the immunoSEQ multiplex PCR assay was applied. In TCRdb, the immuneACCESS table is reduced to in-frame sequences with V and J assigned. These tables do not hold every clone; where another copy was compared, an unresolved V gene accounts for under half, and the others remain unexplained. The sample yields about 300,000 clones; approximately 83% were counted once. 2.2% of the sample is held by the ten biggest clonotypes. The sample taken for sequencing was PBMCs or T cells enriched from blood (not recorded which). The source of these receptors is a man aged 25-45 years who had recovered from COVID-19.

The chain uses TRBV13 and TRBJ1-6, with D perhaps TRBD1 (5 bases). The V end was cut by 5 bases, the J end by 5 bases, with 10 bases between. CDR3 length: 14 amino acids. Germline-derived CDR1 and CDR2 are PRHDT and FYEKMQ (reference sequence). The CDR3 nucleotides are TGTGCCAGCAGCAAGACAGCTAATAATTCACCCCTCCACTTT. It codes for CASSKTANNSPLHF.

The V and J genes are TRBV9 and TRBJ1-6, with a tentative D call TRBD1 (6 bases). Germline values: CDR1 SGDLS, CDR2 YYNGEE. The CDR3 contains 13 residues. Trimming stripped 10 bases from V and 6 bases from J, with 14 bases between. In DNA form, the CDR3 reads TGTGCCGTAGGAGGGGGGGGTAATTCACCCCTCCACTTT. It is translated as CAVGGGGNSPLHF. The full variable domain, rest sourced from reference TRBV9 and TRBJ1-6, is DSGVTQTPKHLITATGQRVTLRCSPRSGDLSVYWYQQSLDQGLQFLIQYYNGEERAKGNILERFSAQQFPDLHSELNLSSLELGDSALYFCAVGGGGNSPLHFGNGTRLTVT.

The chain couples TRBV5-1 to TRBJ2-1, with D tentatively TRBD2 (7 bases). Trimming cost V 3 bases and J 0 bases, with 13 bases left between them. This CDR3 contains 16 residues. The germline V gene encodes CDR1 SGHRS and CDR2 YFSETQ. CDR3 region: CASSSLGGDSYNEQFF. In DNA, the CDR3 is TGCGCCAGCAGCTCCCTAGGGGGGGACTCCTACAATGAGCAGTTCTTC.

Notes on this clone: This CDR3 is also generated by other DNA sequences in the sample. The rearrangement uses TRBV18 and TRBJ1-1; a possible D gene is TRBD1 (6 bases). This CDR3 has 13 amino acids. Trimming shortened V by 0 bases and J by 8 bases, and 10 bases separated the two germline ends. From germline, CDR1 is KGHSH and CDR2 LQKENI. CDR3 amino acids: CASSPPAGTEAFF. The CDR3 nucleotides are TGTGCCAGCTCACCACCGGCCGGGACAGAAGCTTTCTTT.

The gene calls are TRBV27 and TRBJ1-4; unclear D gene. Germline CDR1 is MNHEY and CDR2 is SMNVEV (reference sequence). The length of the CDR3 is 15 residues. The V gene lost 7 bases and the J gene lost 0 bases, with 12 bases spanning the gap. In DNA, the CDR3 is TGTGCCAGCACCTTTAAACACGCAACTAATGAAAAACTGTTTTTT. Amino acid sequence: CASTFKHATNEKLFF.

The chain carries TRBV19 and TRBJ2-2; TRBD1 agrees at 9 bases. CDR1 is LNHDA and CDR2 is SQIVND in the germline V gene (reference sequence). This CDR3 is 15 amino acids long. J was trimmed by 3 bases and V by 6 bases; bases with no gene match: 5. Here the CDR3 reads CASRQGALDTGELFF. CDR3 bases: TGTGCCAGTAGACAGGGGGCGTTAGACACCGGGGAGCTGTTTTTT.

This rearrangement joins TRBV3-1 (or the pseudogene TRBV3-2) to TRBJ2-1, with D perhaps TRBD1 (6 bases). The V end lost 3 bases, the J end lost 2 bases, and 11 bases lay between the germline ends. CDR3 length: 15 amino acids. Germline CDR1 reads LGHDT; CDR2 reads YNNKEL (reference sequence). This chain's CDR3 is CASSQSGETYNEQFF. The CDR3 DNA is TGTGCCAGCAGCCAGTCAGGGGAAACCTACAATGAGCAGTTCTTC.

V is TRBV7-2 and J is TRBJ2-3; 9 bases are shared with TRBD2. V shed 3 bases, J shed 4 bases, and the junction held 8 bases outside the gene matches. The germline CDR1 and CDR2 sequences are SGHTA and FQGNSA. This CDR3 has 16 amino acids. The CDR3 sequence is CASSFTGGGAADTQYF. The CDR3 coding sequence is TGTGCCAGCAGCTTTACTGGCGGGGGGGCCGCAGATACGCAGTATTTT.

The V and J genes are TRBV11-2 and TRBJ1-2; 7 positions match TRBD1. CDR3 length equals 13 residues. Germline V gene sequence: CDR1 SGHAT, CDR2 FQNNGV. Trimming removed 5 bases from V and 8 bases from J; junction bases left unmatched: 8. CDR3 DNA: TGTGCCAGCAGCCCTGGACAGGCGGCCGGCTACACCTTC. As protein: CASSPGQAAGYTF. The variable domain in full, completed from reference TRBV11-2 and TRBJ1-2, reads EAGVAQSPRYKIIEKRQSVAFWCNPISGHATLYWYQQILGQGPKLLIQFQNNGVVDDSQLPKDRFSAERLKGVDSTLKIQPAKLEDSAVYLCASSPGQAAGYTFGSGTRLTVV.

This chain uses TRBV5-8 with TRBJ1-5; D perhaps matches TRBD1 (6 bases). Germline V gene lookup returns CDR1 SGHTS and CDR2 YDEGEE. The CDR3 is made up of 15 amino acids. V lost 4 bases and J lost 2, with 13 bases in between. CDR3 region: CASSVLGGGNQPQHF. The CDR3 coding sequence is TGTGCCAGCAGCGTACTAGGGGGGGGCAATCAGCCCCAGCATTTT.

The chain couples TRBV4-3 to TRBJ1-6; 8 bases line up with TRBD1. V was pared by 3 bases and J by 7 bases, with 8 bases of the junction left unmatched. Germline-derived CDR1 and CDR2 are LGHNA and YSLEER. The CDR3 consists of 16 residues. CDR3 DNA: TGCGCCAGCAGCCAGTGGACAGGGATGGGGAATTCACCCCTCCACTTT. It yields the protein CASSQWTGMGNSPLHF.

V and J are TRBV6-2 or TRBV6-3 and TRBJ1-1, with unresolved D. V was pared by 6 bases and J by 1 base, with 15 bases between. This CDR3 spans 15 amino acids. Germline-derived CDR1 and CDR2 are MNHEY and SVGEGT. In DNA, the CDR3 is TGTGCCAGCAGCAGAAACACAGATAGGAACACTGAAGCTTTCTTT. Its translation: CASSRNTDRNTEAFF.

V usage is TRBV12-2 and J usage is TRBJ2-7; whether TRBD2, the table's D call, matches the DNA was not checked. TRBV12-2 is flagged as a pseudogene. The CDR3 totals 20 residues. The CDR3 DNA follows: TGTGCAAGTCGCTTAGCGAGGACTAGCTTATTCCTGACTGGGACCTACGAGCAGTACTTC. It codes for CASRLARTSLFLTGTYEQYF.